This TCR beta chain was identified in a study of PD-1 blockade in classical Hodgkin lymphoma. Trimming took 5 bases from V and 5 from J; bases not matched to a gene: 14. Germline lookup yields CDR1 LGHNA and CDR2 YNFKEQ. The CDR3 totals 16 residues. This clone was seen just once. What it binds is not known. Here immunoSEQ multiplex PCR was the method, and the copy in TCRdb shows in-frame clones only, minus some. This table holds tens of thousands of clones, less than 85% found once. Study observations and caveats: By cycle point C4D1, TCR diversity had risen significantly in CD4+ cells (but not CD8+ cells). Reported findings placed baseline TCR diversity lower in newly diagnosed patients (compared with healthy donors).

All the patients suffered relapse after autologous stem cell transplantation, and brentuximab vedotin exposure differed. Best outcomes ranged across complete response, partial response and progressive disease. The specimen was peripheral blood mononuclear cells (PBMCs), collected before the second cycle of nivolumab. The chain employs TRBV4-2 and TRBJ1-2; 7 bases are a match to TRBD1. This sequence was found in a human donor with classical Hodgkin lymphoma. In DNA form, the CDR3 reads TGTGCCAGCAGCATTTATTACAGGGGAAAGGAGTATGGCTACACCTTC. As protein: CASSIYYRGKEYGYTF.